The entry below gives a single T cell receptor beta chain sequence along with its context. Its specificity is not known. The data were taken from a study of siplizumab effects on memory and regulatory T cells. Trimming shortened V by 4 bases and J by 7 bases, and 16 bases separated the two germline ends. Germline values: CDR1 SNHLY, CDR2 FYNNEI. CDR3 size: 15 residues. Whole-study results and caveats: Siplizumab, the agent tested, significantly reduced alloreactive sequences traceable to unstimulated CD4+ memory cells. Naive T cells were seemingly more diverse than memory cells, and major contributions to the alloresponse seemed to be made by them.

Sequencing used immunoSEQ multiplex PCR; TCRdb keeps in-frame clones, though not all of them. Of over 70,000 clones in the sample, about nine tenths are singletons; the top ten hold more than 14%. This sequence originates from a human donor in good health. The chain carries TRBV2 and TRBJ1-4; D possibly corresponds to TRBD1 (5 bases). Sequencing input: CD4+ T cells sorted from blood. The CDR3 region has the DNA TGTGCCAGCAGTGGAGGCAGGGCTAAGGGTGAAAAACTGTTTTTT. Translating gives CASSGGRAKGEKLFF.